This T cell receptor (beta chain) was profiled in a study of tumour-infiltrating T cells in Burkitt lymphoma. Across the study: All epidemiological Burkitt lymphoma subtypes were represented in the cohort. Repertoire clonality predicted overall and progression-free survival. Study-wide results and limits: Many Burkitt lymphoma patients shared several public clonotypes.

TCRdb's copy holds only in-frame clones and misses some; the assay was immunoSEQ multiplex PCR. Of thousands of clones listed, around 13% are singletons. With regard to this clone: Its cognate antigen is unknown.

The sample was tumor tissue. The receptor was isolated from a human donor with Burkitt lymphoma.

CDR3 region: CASSQDQGPEAFF. CDR3 bases: TGTGCCAGCAGCCAAGATCAGGGACCTGAAGCTTTCTTT. This chain joins TRBV14 and TRBJ1-1; TRBD1 might be the D (5 bases). The CDR3 consists of 13 residues. Germline V gene lookup returns CDR1 SGHDN and CDR2 FVKESK. The V end was cut by 0 bases, the J end by 6 bases, with 8 bases between.